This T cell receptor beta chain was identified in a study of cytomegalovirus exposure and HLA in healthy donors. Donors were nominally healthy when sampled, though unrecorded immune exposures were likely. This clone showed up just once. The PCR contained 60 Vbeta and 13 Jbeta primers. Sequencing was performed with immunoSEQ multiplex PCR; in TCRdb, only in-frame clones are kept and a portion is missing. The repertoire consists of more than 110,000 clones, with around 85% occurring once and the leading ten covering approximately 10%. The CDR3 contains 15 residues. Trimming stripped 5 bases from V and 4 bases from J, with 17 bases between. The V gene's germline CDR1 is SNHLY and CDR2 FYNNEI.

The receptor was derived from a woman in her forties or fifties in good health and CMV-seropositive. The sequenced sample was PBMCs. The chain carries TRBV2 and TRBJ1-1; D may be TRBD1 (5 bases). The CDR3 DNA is TGTGCCAGCAGTCCTGGGGGTGGGAGGGTCACTGAAGCTTTCTTT. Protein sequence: CASSPGGGRVTEAFF. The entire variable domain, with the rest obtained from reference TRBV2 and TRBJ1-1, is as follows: EPEVTQTPSHQVTQMGQEVILRCVPISNHLYFYWYRQILGQKVEFLVSFYNNEISEKSEIFDDQFSVERPDGSNFTLKIRSTKLEDSAMYFCASSPGGGRVTEAFFGQGTRLTVV.